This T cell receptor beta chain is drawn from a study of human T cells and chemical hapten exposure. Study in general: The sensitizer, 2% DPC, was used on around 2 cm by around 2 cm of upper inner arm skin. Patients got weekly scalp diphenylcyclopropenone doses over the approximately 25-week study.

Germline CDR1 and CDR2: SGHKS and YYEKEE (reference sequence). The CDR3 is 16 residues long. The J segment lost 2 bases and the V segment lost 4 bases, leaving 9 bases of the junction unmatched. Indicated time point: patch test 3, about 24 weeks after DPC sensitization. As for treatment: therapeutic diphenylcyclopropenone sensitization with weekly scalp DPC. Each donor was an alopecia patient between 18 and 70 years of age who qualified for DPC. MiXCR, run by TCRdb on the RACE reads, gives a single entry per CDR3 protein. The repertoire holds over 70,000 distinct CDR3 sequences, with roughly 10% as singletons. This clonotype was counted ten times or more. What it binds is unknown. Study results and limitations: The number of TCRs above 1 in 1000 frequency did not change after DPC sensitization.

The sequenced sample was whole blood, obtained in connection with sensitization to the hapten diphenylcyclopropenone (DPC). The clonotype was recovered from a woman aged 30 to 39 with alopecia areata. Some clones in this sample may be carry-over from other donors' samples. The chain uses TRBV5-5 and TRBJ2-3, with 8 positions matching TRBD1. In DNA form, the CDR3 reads TGTGCCAGCAGCCCCGGACAGGGAGTTTTCACAGATACGCAGTATTTT. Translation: CASSPGQGVFTDTQYF.